These T cell receptor beta chains were read from a single sample in a study of PD-L1 blockade in urothelial cancer. Here immunoSEQ multiplex PCR was the method, and the copy in TCRdb shows in-frame clones only, minus some. This sample yields about 56,000 clones, of which 85% to 90% are seen a single time; 15% to 18% belongs to the top ten. The material sequenced was PBMCs, taken around atezolizumab (anti-PD-L1) treatment. Receptors were obtained from a man aged 65 to 79 with urothelial cancer. Both conserved end residues are part of each CDR3. D genes are given only for firm matches. Not every row has a clone size; where given, it reads once, few, many or a size class.

v_call	d_call	clone_size	j_call	cdr3_aa	cdr3_nt
TRBV19	NA	NA	TRBJ1-5	CASSIAAGWSNQPQHF	TGTGCCAGTAGTATAGCGGCAGGGTGGAGCAATCAGCCCCAGCATTTT
TRBV5-1	NA	NA	TRBJ2-7	CASSLMDSSYEQYF	TGCGCCAGCAGCTTAATGGACAGCTCCTACGAGCAGTACTTC
TRBV5-6	NA	once	TRBJ2-7	CASSLTEYEQYF	TGTGCCAGCAGCTTGACAGAGTACGAGCAGTACTTC
TRBV11-1	TRBD2	NA	TRBJ2-7	CASSLTSGPYEQYF	TGTGCCAGCAGCTTGACTAGCGGCCCCTACGAGCAGTACTTC
TRBV5-1	TRBD2	once	TRBJ2-7	CASSFTVSGTYEQYF	TGCGCCAGCAGCTTTACGGTTAGCGGGACCTACGAGCAGTACTTC
TRBV19	TRBD2	NA	TRBJ2-5	CASSEREDLKETQYF	TGTGCCAGTAGCGAGCGGGAGGACTTGAAAGAGACCCAGTACTTC
TRBV6-5	NA	NA	TRBJ1-4	CASSRDINSYEKLFF	TGTGCCAGCAGTCGCGACATCAACAGTTATGAAAAACTGTTTTTT
TRBV28	NA	NA	TRBJ2-7	CASSLWGDNYEQYF	TGTGCCAGCAGTTTATGGGGGGACAACTACGAGCAGTACTTC
TRBV27	TRBD1	NA	TRBJ1-1	CASRTGLTEAFF	TGTGCCAGCAGGACAGGGCTCACTGAAGCTTTCTTT
TRBV5-6	TRBD2	NA	TRBJ2-7	CASSPTSGRGDDGEQYF	TGTGCCAGCAGCCCGACTAGCGGGAGAGGGGATGATGGCGAGCAGTACTTC
TRBV19	NA	NA	TRBJ1-1	CASQGGAGTEAFF	TGTGCCAGTCAAGGAGGGGCGGGGACTGAAGCTTTCTTT
TRBV30	NA	NA	TRBJ2-6	CAWSRVSSGANVLTF	TGTGCCTGGAGCAGGGTAAGCTCTGGGGCCAACGTCCTGACTTTC
TRBV30	TRBD2	NA	TRBJ2-7	CAWDSGTSLYEQYF	TGTGCCTGGGATTCCGGGACTAGCTTGTACGAGCAGTACTTC
TRBV28	TRBD2	once	TRBJ2-1	CASSPSGLAGNEQFF	TGTGCCAGCAGTCCCTCGGGACTAGCGGGCAATGAGCAGTTCTTC
TRBV5-4	NA	NA	TRBJ2-1	CASSLAMSSESSYNEQFF	TGTGCCAGCAGCTTGGCCATGTCTAGCGAAAGCTCCTACAATGAGCAGTTCTTC
TRBV6-6	TRBD2	NA	TRBJ2-5	CASSYAGTSETQYF	TGTGCCAGCAGTTACGCCGGGACTAGCGAGACCCAGTACTTC
TRBV7-9	NA	NA	TRBJ1-5	CASSLSLGGQPQHF	TGTGCCAGCAGCTTAAGTTTGGGGGGTCAGCCCCAGCATTTT
TRBV5-1	TRBD2	NA	TRBJ2-5	CASSLAGLAGQETQYF	TGCGCCAGCAGCTTGGCCGGACTAGCGGGCCAAGAGACCCAGTACTTC
TRBV2	TRBD2	NA	TRBJ2-7	CASSVSGRTGEQYF	TGTGCCAGCAGTGTTAGCGGGAGGACGGGAGAGCAGTACTTC